Each of the 17 T cell receptor beta chains below was sequenced from the same sample in a study of blood T cell repertoires in COVID-19. Profiled with immunoSEQ multiplex PCR; TCRdb holds only in-frame clones, not every one. The sample holds a few hundred thousand clones, about 91% seen once. The source material was peripheral blood. The receptors shown here come from a woman aged 50 to 60 with COVID-19, enrolled during active disease.

This chain uses TRBV21-1 with TRBJ2-1; TRBD2 is taken as the D call from the table, unchecked against the DNA. TRBV21-1 is tagged as a pseudogene. CDR3 size: 15 residues. The CDR3 coding sequence is TGTGCCACCACCGGAGGGGCGGGGGACCACAATGAGCAGTTCTTC. It encodes CATTGGAGDHNEQFF.

The chain carries TRBV29-1 and TRBJ2-7; D may be TRBD1 (6 bases). V was trimmed by 7 bases and J by 7 bases, leaving 17 bases between them. CDR1 is SQVTM and CDR2 is ANQGSEA in the germline V gene. The CDR3 is made up of 12 amino acids. The chain's CDR3 is CSARNYQGEQYF. As DNA, the CDR3 is TGCAGCGCACGGAACTATCAGGGGGAGCAGTACTTC.

The V gene is TRBV9, the J gene TRBJ2-1; 9 positions agree with TRBD2. V lost 0 bases and J lost 3; bases outside the gene matches: 7. This CDR3 contains 17 residues. Per the germline V gene, CDR1 is SGDLS and CDR2 is YYNGEE. The CDR3 DNA follows: TGTGCCAGCAGCGTAGATTCGCGGGGGGGCATCTACAATGAGCAGTTCTTC. It codes for CASSVDSRGGIYNEQFF.

V gene TRBV12-3 or TRBV12-4 combines with J gene TRBJ1-2; tentative D call: TRBD1 (5 bases). This CDR3 is built from 13 residues. The V and J ends lost 6 bases and 2 bases respectively, with 10 bases between them. Here the CDR3 DNA reads TGTGCCAGCAGCAAGGGGCGGAACTATGGCTACACCTTC. This gives the protein CASSKGRNYGYTF.

The J gene is TRBJ2-1, the V gene TRBV11-2; 10 bases agree with TRBD2. The germline V gene has CDR1 SGHAT and CDR2 FQNNGV. V shed 5 bases and J 5 bases; nucleotides not matched to a gene: 6. The CDR3 spans 15 residues. The CDR3 sequence: CASSVERGGDNEQFF. The CDR3 region has the DNA TGTGCCAGCAGCGTCGAGCGGGGGGGGGACAATGAGCAGTTCTTC.

The rearrangement links TRBV7-8 to TRBJ2-5; 11 nucleotides agree with TRBD2. This CDR3 has 15 residues. V dropped 1 base and J dropped 5; count of bases not matched to a gene: 3. Germline V gives CDR1 SGHVS, CDR2 FQNEAQ. This CDR3 is CASSLGLAGRETQYF. DNA of the CDR3: TGTGCCAGCAGCTTAGGACTAGCGGGGAGGGAGACCCAGTACTTC. Full variable domain (outside the CDR3, taken from reference TRBV7-8 and TRBJ2-5): GAGVSQSPRYKVAKRGQDVALRCDPISGHVSLFWYQQALGQGPEFLTYFQNEAQLDKSGLPSDRFFAERPEGSVSTLKIQRTQQEDSAVYLCASSLGLAGRETQYFGPGTRLLVL.

This rearrangement joins TRBV18 to TRBJ1-2, with TRBD1 matching 7 bases. The CDR3 has 15 residues. The ends lost 3 bases at V and 3 bases at J; junction bases unmatched: 7. Germline V gene data show CDR1 as KGHSH and CDR2 as LQKENI. As DNA, the CDR3 is TGTGCCAGCTCACCCTCGACAGGGCGGGACTATGGCTACACCTTC. It is translated as CASSPSTGRDYGYTF.

This chain uses TRBV5-6 with TRBJ2-3, with a possible D match to TRBD1 (5 bases). The CDR3 loop spans 16 amino acids. Trimming left V 4 bases short and J 2 bases short, with 17 bases between. Germline CDR1 is SGHDT and CDR2 is YYEEEE. CDR3 amino acids: CASSPLAGKDTDTQYF. DNA for the CDR3: TGTGCCAGCAGCCCACTGGCAGGGAAGGACACAGATACGCAGTATTTT.

The V gene is TRBV4-1, the J gene TRBJ1-5, with no clear D. CDR3 size: 16 residues. Germline V gene sequence: CDR1 MGHRA, CDR2 YSYEKL. Trimming stripped 0 bases from V and 0 bases from J, with 9 bases between. The CDR3 here is CASSQDRVYSNQPQHF. For the CDR3, the DNA is TGCGCCAGCAGCCAAGATAGAGTGTATAGCAATCAGCCCCAGCATTTT.

The chain uses TRBV10-3 and TRBJ2-7; 8 nucleotides agree with TRBD2. This CDR3 is 15 amino acids long. Germline lookup yields CDR1 ENHRY and CDR2 SYGVKD. The ends lost 4 bases at V and 7 bases at J; junction bases unmatched: 12. CDR3 bases: TGTGCCATCAGTGGATCACAAGCGGGGGTAGGTGAGCAGTACTTC. Amino acid sequence: CAISGSQAGVGEQYF.

The chain couples TRBV3-1 (or the pseudogene TRBV3-2) to TRBJ2-1, with no clear D. V was trimmed by 0 bases and J by 4 bases, leaving 7 bases between them. There are 14 residues in the CDR3. CDR1 LGHDT and CDR2 YNNKEL come from the germline V gene (reference sequence). The CDR3 sequence is CASSQDSTYNEQFF. The CDR3 nucleotides are TGTGCCAGCAGCCAAGATTCCACATACAATGAGCAGTTCTTC.

The gene calls are TRBV19 and TRBJ2-7, with 7 bases aligning to TRBD1. The CDR3 covers 18 residues. Germline V gene sequence: CDR1 LNHDA, CDR2 SQIVND (reference sequence). V was clipped by 4 bases and J by 2 bases; unmatched bases: 17. Here the CDR3 DNA reads TGTGCCAGTAGTACCCACCCTCGATTACAGGGGCTTCCCTACGAGCAGTACTTC. Protein sequence: CASSTHPRLQGLPYEQYF.

This clone was observed a single time. The chain carries TRBV2 and TRBJ1-6; D is ambiguous. CDR3 size: 14 residues. Trimming left V 3 bases short and J 5 bases short, with 8 bases between. Germline CDR1 SNHLY, CDR2 FYNNEI. This CDR3 reads CASSEEKNNSPLHF. In DNA form, the CDR3 reads TGTGCCAGCAGTGAGGAGAAAAATAATTCACCCCTCCACTTT.

This rearrangement joins TRBV6-5 to TRBJ1-4; 7 bases fit TRBD1. This CDR3 has 14 amino acids. Per the germline V gene, CDR1 is MNHEY and CDR2 is SVGAGI. V lost 6 bases and J lost 2; bases outside the gene matches: 3. The CDR3 loop is CASRTGVTNEKLFF. The CDR3 DNA follows: TGTGCCAGCAGAACAGGGGTTACTAATGAAAAACTGTTTTTT.

The rearrangement joins TRBV6-2 or TRBV6-3 to TRBJ1-2; 8 positions match TRBD1. Germline CDR1 MNHEY, CDR2 SVGEGT. V lost 6 bases and J lost 3; bases outside the gene matches: 6. This CDR3 is built from 14 residues. CDR3 region: CASSKDRVDYGYTF. CDR3 sequence (DNA): TGTGCCAGCAGCAAGGACAGGGTAGACTATGGCTACACCTTC.

The genes are TRBV6-5 and TRBJ2-7; perhaps TRBD1 as D (6 bases). Trimming removed 7 bases from V and 3 bases from J, with 13 bases in between. The germline V gene has CDR1 MNHEY and CDR2 SVGAGI. This CDR3 spans 13 amino acids. CDR3 region: CASTPTGIYEQYF. The CDR3 DNA reads TGTGCCAGCACCCCTACAGGGATCTACGAGCAGTACTTC.

This clone was detected many times. V gene TRBV19 combines with J gene TRBJ1-3; possible D gene TRBD1, 5 bases. V lost 5 bases and J lost 3, with 8 bases in between. CDR1 is LNHDA, CDR2 SQIVND, per germline (reference sequence). This CDR3 comprises 13 residues. CDR3 coding DNA: TGTGCCAGTAGTCGGACACTTGGAAACACCATATATTTT. Translating it yields CASSRTLGNTIYF.